Below are 29 T cell receptor beta chains sequenced from a single sample in a study of blood T cell repertoires in COVID-19. Here immunoSEQ multiplex PCR was the method, and the copy in TCRdb shows in-frame clones only, minus some. The data hold 70,000 to 85,000 clones, with 70% to 90% observed a single time. The sequenced sample was peripheral blood. The receptors were gathered from a woman at least 80 years old with acute or convalescent COVID-19.

The chain links TRBV14 to TRBJ1-4; D remains unclear. Germline CDR1 reads SGHDN; CDR2 reads FVKESK. Trimming shortened V by 3 bases and J by 8 bases, and 16 bases separated the two germline ends. This CDR3 spans 15 amino acids. As DNA, the CDR3 is TGTGCCAGCAGCCACACACCCGTCCCATCCGAAAAACTGTTTTTT. This sequence encodes CASSHTPVPSEKLFF.

The CDR3 nucleotides are TGTGCCAGCAACGACAGGGTAGTAGGGGAGCTGTTTTTT. Amino acids: CASNDRVVGELFF. The chain links TRBV7-2 to TRBJ2-2; 7 nucleotides match TRBD1. With V trimmed by 7 bases and J by 8 bases, 7 bases remained unmatched. This CDR3 has 13 residues. From germline, CDR1 is SGHTA and CDR2 FQGNSA.

V is TRBV24-1 and J is TRBJ2-5; 9 positions match TRBD1. With V trimmed by 0 bases and J by 5 bases, 6 bases remained unmatched. Germline V gene sequence: CDR1 KGHDR, CDR2 SFDVKD. The CDR3 runs 16 residues. This CDR3 is CATSDLGTGPLETQYF. DNA of the CDR3: TGTGCCACCAGTGATTTGGGGACAGGGCCCTTGGAGACCCAGTACTTC.

V usage is TRBV5-4 and J usage is TRBJ2-7; the D is unclear. Trimming shortened V by 3 bases and J by 4 bases, and 5 bases separated the two germline ends. Germline-derived CDR1 and CDR2 are SGHNT and YYREEE (reference sequence). The CDR3 consists of 11 residues. The CDR3 DNA is TGTGCCAGCAGCTCGAGGTACGAGCAGTACTTC. Its protein is CASSSRYEQYF.

The rearrangement uses TRBV4-3 and TRBJ1-2; weak D call: TRBD1 (5 bases). V was clipped by 0 bases and J by 0 bases, with 14 bases between them. This CDR3 comprises 17 residues. Germline CDR1 and CDR2: LGHNA and YSLEER. The CDR3 coding sequence is TGCGCCAGCAGCCAAGATACGCCAGGGCCCACTAACTATGGCTACACCTTC. This encodes CASSQDTPGPTNYGYTF.

The chain's CDR3 is CASRKTGYTEAFF. The CDR3 coding sequence is TGTGCCAGCAGAAAAACAGGGTACACTGAAGCTTTCTTT. The chain joins TRBV28 to TRBJ1-1; possibly TRBD1 for D (6 bases). The length of the CDR3 is 13 residues. CDR1 MDHEN and CDR2 SYDVKM come from the germline V gene. V was pared by 6 bases and J by 3 bases, with 11 bases between.

V gene TRBV15 combines with J gene TRBJ1-2; D gene ambiguous. There are 13 residues in the CDR3. Germline-derived CDR1 and CDR2 are LNHNV and YYDKDF (reference sequence). V was trimmed by 1 base and J by 2 bases, leaving 5 bases between them. CDR3 loop: CATSRARNYGYTF. For the CDR3, the DNA is TGTGCCACCAGCAGAGCCCGGAACTATGGCTACACCTTC.

V is TRBV27 and J is TRBJ2-7; 10 bases align to TRBD1. With V trimmed by 1 base and J by 9 bases, 3 bases remained unmatched. This CDR3 is built from 13 residues. Germline assignment: CDR1 MNHEY and CDR2 SMNVEV (reference sequence). The CDR3 protein is CASSLYGDRGQYF. For the CDR3, the DNA is TGTGCCAGCAGTTTATACGGGGACAGGGGGCAGTACTTC.

The chain is built from TRBV2 and TRBJ1-1, with D tentatively TRBD1 (6 bases). With 4 bases removed from V and 5 bases from J, the gap between germline ends came to 14 bases. The length of the CDR3 is 14 residues. CDR1 is SNHLY, CDR2 FYNNEI, per germline. Here the CDR3 DNA reads TGTGCCAGCAGTGGGGGGGGCGGGTGGACTGAAGCTTTCTTT. It codes for CASSGGGGWTEAFF.

The rearrangement joins TRBV9 to TRBJ2-7, with D possibly matching TRBD1 (5 bases). The CDR3 extends over 16 amino acids. Germline V lookup: CDR1 SGDLS, CDR2 YYNGEE. Trimming shortened V by 2 bases and J by 6 bases, and 21 bases separated the two germline ends. The DNA for the CDR3 is TGTGCCAGCAGCGTGGTTGATAGGGGTGTGGTCAGCGAGCAGTACTTC. Translation: CASSVVDRGVVSEQYF.

The V and J genes are TRBV5-8 and TRBJ2-5; a possible D gene is TRBD2 (7 bases). V dropped 5 bases and J dropped 9 bases, with 17 bases sitting between them. Per the germline V gene, CDR1 is SGHTS and CDR2 is YDEGEE. The CDR3 has 13 amino acids. The CDR3 is CASRGGAIWAQYF. CDR3 DNA: TGTGCCAGCAGGGGGGGGGCTATATGGGCCCAGTACTTC.

J is TRBJ1-6 and V is TRBV29-1; 8 bases line up with TRBD1. The junction had 4 bases not matched to a gene; V was cut back by 6 bases and J by 6 bases. In germline, CDR1 is SQVTM, CDR2 ANQGSEA. The CDR3 spans 13 residues. The CDR3 spells CSVGQGPNSPLHF. Here the CDR3 DNA reads TGCAGCGTAGGACAGGGCCCTAATTCACCCCTCCACTTT.

The V and J genes are TRBV3-1 (or the pseudogene TRBV3-2) and TRBJ1-1; possible D gene TRBD1, 5 bases. V was trimmed by 4 bases and J by 4 bases, leaving 16 bases between them. The CDR3 sequence is 15 residues long. Per the germline V gene, CDR1 is LGHDT and CDR2 is YNNKEL (reference sequence). DNA of the CDR3: TGTGCCAGCAGCCTACAGAGTCAGGGCGGCACTGAAGCTTTCTTT. The encoded protein is CASSLQSQGGTEAFF.

The rearrangement uses TRBV28 and TRBJ2-3, with TRBD1 as a possible D gene (5 bases). CDR1 is MDHEN, CDR2 SYDVKM, per germline. The CDR3 extends over 15 amino acids. The V end lost 3 bases, the J end lost 0 bases, and 10 bases lay between the germline ends. CDR3 loop: CASSFVQGSTDTQYF. CDR3 bases: TGTGCCAGCAGTTTTGTGCAGGGTAGCACAGATACGCAGTATTTT.

The chain combines TRBV19 with TRBJ1-5; TRBD1 aligns across 8 bases. Per the germline V gene, CDR1 is LNHDA and CDR2 is SQIVND (reference sequence). V trimming: 4 bases; J trimming: 0 bases; junction bases outside the gene matches: 5. CDR3 length equals 16 residues. DNA of the CDR3: TGTGCCAGTAGTAGGTGGGACAGGCGTAGCAATCAGCCCCAGCATTTT. The encoded protein is CASSRWDRRSNQPQHF.

This chain connects TRBV6-5 to TRBJ1-4; D is unclear. The CDR3 extends over 11 amino acids. V was trimmed by 5 bases and J by 8 bases, leaving 6 bases between them. Germline CDR1 MNHEY, CDR2 SVGAGI. This CDR3 is CASSPLEKLFF. Written as DNA, the CDR3 is TGTGCCAGCAGTCCCTTAGAAAAACTGTTTTTT.

This chain links TRBV15 with TRBJ1-5; 11 bases are a match to TRBD1. Germline-derived CDR1 and CDR2 are LNHNV and YYDKDF (reference sequence). Trimming at V came to 0 bases and at J to 0 bases, leaving 13 bases not matched to a gene. This CDR3 is 21 amino acids long. Here the CDR3 reads CATSRDPRDRGTTSSNQPQHF. CDR3 in DNA: TGTGCCACCAGCAGAGATCCCCGGGACAGGGGGACCACGAGTAGCAATCAGCCCCAGCATTTT.

The CDR3 is CASSRTSGASYEQYF. DNA of the CDR3: TGTGCCAGCAGCCGGACTAGCGGGGCTTCCTACGAGCAGTACTTC. V usage is TRBV7-2 and J usage is TRBJ2-7; 12 nucleotides agree with TRBD2. The CDR3 is made up of 15 amino acids. With 5 bases clipped from V and 1 base from J, the junction kept 3 bases outside the gene matches. Germline V gives CDR1 SGHTA, CDR2 FQGNSA.

To note about this clone: One end of the junction does not line up with germline, which may come from a read error. This rearrangement joins TRBV7-7 to TRBJ2-5, with D maybe TRBD1 (6 bases). This CDR3 is 14 amino acids long. CDR1 and CDR2 from the germline V gene are SSHAT and FNYEAQ (reference sequence). The CDR3 DNA reads as TGTGCTAGCAGCTTACAGGGCGTGGAGGAGACCCAGTACTTC. Amino acids: CASSLQGVEETQYF.

The chain has TRBV5-4 and TRBJ1-4, with TRBD1 matching 9 bases. The germline CDR1 and CDR2 sequences are SGHNT and YYREEE (reference sequence). After removal of 4 bases from V and 5 bases from J, the junction contained 6 bases not matched to a gene. The CDR3 is made up of 15 amino acids. CDR3 sequence: CASSGRTGENEKLFF. CDR3 in DNA: TGTGCCAGCAGCGGCCGGACAGGGGAGAATGAAAAACTGTTTTTT.

The chain uses TRBV7-8 and TRBJ2-7; tentatively, D is TRBD1 (6 bases). Germline-derived CDR1 and CDR2 are SGHVS and FQNEAQ. Trimming took 5 bases from V and 0 from J, leaving 17 bases between them. The CDR3 sequence is 16 residues long. CDR3 protein: CASSLEPGHSSYEQYF. CDR3 sequence (DNA): TGTGCCAGCAGCCTGGAACCGGGACACAGCTCCTACGAGCAGTACTTC.

CDR3 DNA sequence: TGTGCCAGCTCACCTCAGGGGGCCATTGAAGCTTTCTTT. It yields the protein CASSPQGAIEAFF. The J gene is TRBJ1-1, the V gene TRBV18; 8 bases are a match to TRBD1. CDR3 size: 13 residues. Germline V gene data show CDR1 as KGHSH and CDR2 as LQKENI. V shed 3 bases and J 7 bases; nucleotides not matched to a gene: 4.

The V and J genes are TRBV10-2 and TRBJ2-5, with TRBD2 matching 11 bases. This CDR3 has 14 residues. V lost 5 bases to trimming and J lost 5 bases; unmatched junction nucleotides: 4. Germline CDR1 is WSHSY and CDR2 is SAAADI. CDR3 nucleotide sequence: TGCGCCAGCAGTATAGCGGGGGGGGTCGAGACCCAGTACTTC. Translated: CASSIAGGVETQYF.

The V and J genes are TRBV7-9 and TRBJ2-7; maybe TRBD1 (6 bases). The CDR3 covers 16 residues. V was cut by 4 bases and J by 3 bases, with 19 bases left in between. Germline V gives CDR1 SEHNR, CDR2 FQNEAQ (reference sequence). CDR3 DNA sequence: TGTGCCAGCAGCTCAACAGGGCCGCGGGCCCTCTACGAGCAGTACTTC. Encoded protein: CASSSTGPRALYEQYF.

The chain recombines TRBV19 with TRBJ1-3, with 11 bases fitting TRBD1. Germline trimming cut 5 bases from V and 4 bases from J; bases unmatched to any gene: 7. Per germline, CDR1 LNHDA and CDR2 SQIVND (reference sequence). The CDR3 is 16 residues long. The CDR3 DNA reads TGTGCCAGTAGTCCCCGGGACAGGGGGTCCGGAAACACCATATATTTT. Its protein is CASSPRDRGSGNTIYF.

This sequence joins TRBV10-2 and TRBJ1-5; D is ambiguous. V gave up 0 bases and J gave up 4 bases, with 7 bases separating them. CDR3 size: 14 residues. Germline CDR1 and CDR2: WSHSY and SAAADI. Here the CDR3 DNA reads TGCGCCAGCAGTGAGTCAGTCAGTAATCAGCCCCAGCATTTT. It specifies CASSESVSNQPQHF.

The V call is TRBV2, the J call TRBJ2-1; maybe TRBD1 (6 bases). The CDR3 extends over 14 amino acids. V shed 6 bases and J shed 7 bases, with 16 bases lying between them. Germline CDR1 SNHLY, CDR2 FYNNEI. CDR3 residues: CASSGRGLGNEQFF. The DNA for the CDR3 is TGTGCCAGCAGCGGAAGGGGGTTAGGGAATGAGCAGTTCTTC.

V is TRBV30 and J is TRBJ2-7, with 7 bases fitting TRBD1. The CDR3 is made up of 14 amino acids. CDR1 and CDR2 from the germline V gene are GTSNPN and SVGIG (reference sequence). J gave up 5 bases and V 6 bases, and 13 bases lay outside the gene matches. The CDR3 loop reads CACPQTGKVHEQYF. For the CDR3, the DNA is TGTGCCTGCCCTCAGACAGGGAAGGTCCACGAGCAGTACTTC.

The CDR3: CASKRDRNNSPLHF. Written as DNA, the CDR3 is TGTGCCAGCAAGAGGGACAGAAATAATTCACCCCTCCACTTT. The chain uses TRBV28 and TRBJ1-6; 7 bases fit TRBD1. CDR3 size: 14 residues. CDR1 is MDHEN and CDR2 is SYDVKM in the germline V gene. The V gene end was trimmed by 7 bases and the J gene end by 5 bases; junction bases not matched to a gene: 5.